This is a list of T cell receptor beta chains from one sample in a study. MiXCR, run by TCRdb on the 5' RACE reads, gives a single entry per CDR3 protein. In the table there are around 9,600 distinct CDR3 sequences, around a third of which are singletons. The sample taken for sequencing was Tregs sorted from blood. All receptors derive from a female donor with breast cancer. CDR3s include the opening cysteine and the closing phenylalanine or tryptophan. The D gene is left open where the match is weak. Not all rows give a size; the values are once, few, many and, for expanded clones, a class.

J gene: TRBJ1-5
clone size: medium-sized
CDR3 length: 13
V gene: TRBV20-1
D gene: -
CDR3 DNA: TGCAGTGCTAGCTCGGGGGCCGATCAGCCCCAGCATTTT
CDR3 protein: CSASSGADQPQHF

J gene: TRBJ2-1
clone size: -
CDR3 length: 11
V gene: TRBV29-1
D gene: -
CDR3 DNA: TGCAGCGTTGAATCCGGTAATGAGCAGTTCTTC
CDR3 protein: CSVESGNEQFF

J gene: TRBJ1-4
clone size: few
CDR3 length: 15
V gene: TRBV5-1
D gene: -
CDR3 DNA: TGCGCCAGCAGCTGGACGGGGTCGGGGAATGAAAAACTGTTTTTT
CDR3 protein: CASSWTGSGNEKLFF

J gene: TRBJ2-7
clone size: -
CDR3 length: 17
V gene: TRBV20-1
D gene: TRBD2
CDR3 DNA: TGCAGTGCTCGGGTACGGCTAGCGGGAGGGCCCCCCTACGAGCAGTACTTC
CDR3 protein: CSARVRLAGGPPYEQYF

J gene: TRBJ2-4
clone size: -
CDR3 length: 13
V gene: TRBV20-1
D gene: TRBD1
CDR3 DNA: TGCAGTGCCGCGGGACAGGGAGTATACATTCAGTACTTC
CDR3 protein: CSAAGQGVYIQYF

J gene: TRBJ2-3
clone size: few
CDR3 length: 14
V gene: TRBV12-3/TRBV12-4
D gene: TRBD2
CDR3 DNA: TGTGCCAGCAGGCCACTAGCGGGATCTGATACGCAGTATTTT
CDR3 protein: CASRPLAGSDTQYF

J gene: TRBJ2-5
clone size: medium-sized
CDR3 length: 10
V gene: TRBV20-1
D gene: -
CDR3 DNA: TGCAGTGCTAGAAGGGAGACCCAGTACTTC
CDR3 protein: CSARRETQYF

J gene: TRBJ2-4
clone size: few
CDR3 length: 10
V gene: TRBV28
D gene: -
CDR3 DNA: TGTGCCAGCATTCGAAACATTCAGTACTTC
CDR3 protein: CASIRNIQYF

J gene: TRBJ2-2
clone size: medium-sized
CDR3 length: 16
V gene: TRBV4-3
D gene: -
CDR3 DNA: TGCGCCAGCAGCCAAGATGTCGGGACAATCACCGGGGAGCTGTTTTTT
CDR3 protein: CASSQDVGTITGELFF

J gene: TRBJ2-7
clone size: few
CDR3 length: 13
V gene: TRBV29-1
D gene: -
CDR3 DNA: TGCAGCGTTGAAGGGGTTGGGGTTTCCGAGCAGTACTTC
CDR3 protein: CSVEGVGVSEQYF